The 13 T cell receptor beta chains below were found in one sample sequenced in a study of T cell responses to AZD1222 COVID-19 vaccine. The table came from immunoSEQ multiplex PCR; TCRdb's copy has only in-frame clones and leaves some out. The sample contains approximately 140,000 clones, about nine tenths of which appear only once. Sequenced here: peripheral blood, sampled 28 days after the second AZD1222 dose. The receptors derive from an adult who received the AZD1222 COVID-19 vaccine.

This clone was picked up many times. The V call is TRBV29-1, the J call TRBJ1-1; 8 bases map to TRBD1. Germline V lookup: CDR1 SQVTM, CDR2 ANQGSEA. This CDR3 contains 14 residues. With V trimmed by 7 bases and J by 5 bases, 12 bases remained unmatched. DNA for the CDR3: TGCAGCGCCGAATCGACAGGGGAGGGAACTGAAGCTTTCTTT. This translates into CSAESTGEGTEAFF. Full variable domain (rest looked up from reference TRBV29-1 and TRBJ1-1): SAVISQKPSRDICQRGTSLTIQCQVDSQVTMMFWYRQQPGQSLTLIATANQGSEATYESGFVIDKFPISRPNLTFSTLTVSNMSPEDSSIYLCSAESTGEGTEAFFGQGTRLTVV.

Only a few counts were recorded for this clone. The chain carries TRBV24-1 and TRBJ2-7, with TRBD2 matching over 8 bases. From germline, CDR1 is KGHDR and CDR2 SFDVKD. This CDR3 spans 15 amino acids. Losses at the gene ends were 4 bases for V and 2 bases for J; bases not matched to a gene: 6. CDR3 nucleotides: TGTGCCACCAGTGAAGCGGGAGTGGAACCCTACGAGCAGTACTTC. It yields the protein CATSEAGVEPYEQYF.

V and J are TRBV15 and TRBJ1-2; D uncertain. Germline CDR1 and CDR2: LNHNV and YYDKDF (reference sequence). V gave up 0 bases and J gave up 7 bases, with 9 bases separating them. The CDR3 consists of 13 residues. The CDR3 DNA follows: TGTGCCACCAGCAGAGATAAAGGTGTTGGCTACACCTTC. Translation gives CATSRDKGVGYTF.

This sequence joins TRBV7-4 and TRBJ1-6; TRBD1 matches 7 bases. Per germline, CDR1 SGHVT and CDR2 SQSDAQ. The J segment lost 10 bases and the V segment lost 5 bases, leaving 14 bases of the junction unmatched. This CDR3 is built from 16 residues. As DNA, the CDR3 is TGTGCCAGCAGCCTCCGGGACAGCACTGAGGGGTCACCCCTCCACTTT. As protein: CASSLRDSTEGSPLHF.

The chain uses TRBV9 and TRBJ1-1; the D gene is possibly TRBD1 (6 bases). V was pared by 3 bases and J by 1 base, with 10 bases between. This CDR3 has 14 amino acids. Germline values: CDR1 SGDLS, CDR2 YYNGEE. The CDR3 loop reads CASSGRGENTEAFF. The CDR3 coding sequence is TGTGCCAGCAGCGGAAGGGGGGAGAACACTGAAGCTTTCTTT.

This chain connects TRBV9 to TRBJ1-5; D unresolved. There are 15 residues in the CDR3. Trimming shortened V by 4 bases and J by 1 base, and 12 bases separated the two germline ends. CDR1 and CDR2 from the germline V gene are SGDLS and YYNGEE. CDR3 DNA sequence: TGTGCCAGCAGCCAGTCCGGTCAAAGCAATCAGCCCCAGCATTTT. Encoded protein: CASSQSGQSNQPQHF.

The chain recombines TRBV19 with TRBJ2-7; D is unclear. CDR1 is LNHDA, CDR2 SQIVND, per germline (reference sequence). This CDR3 has 12 amino acids. V was clipped by 6 bases and J by 0 bases, with 6 bases between them. CDR3 sequence reads: CASSPSSYEQYF. In DNA, the CDR3 is TGTGCCAGTAGCCCGAGCTCCTACGAGCAGTACTTC. The whole variable domain, filled in from reference TRBV19 and TRBJ2-7, reads DGGITQSPKYLFRKEGQNVTLSCEQNLNHDAMYWYRQDPGQGLRLIYYSQIVNDFQKGDIAEGYSVSREKKESFPLTVTSAQKNPTAFYLCASSPSSYEQYFGPGTRLTVT.

The chain couples TRBV12-5 to TRBJ1-1, with D perhaps matching TRBD1 (6 bases). The CDR3 covers 16 residues. From germline, CDR1 is LGHNT and CDR2 FRNRAP. Trimming pared 6 bases from V and 2 bases from J, leaving 19 bases between. The DNA of the CDR3 is TGTGCTAGTGGCTTTCTCGAACAGGGTATTAACACTGAAGCTTTCTTT. Protein sequence: CASGFLEQGINTEAFF.

The chain recombines TRBV2 with TRBJ2-1, with 9 bases identical to TRBD2. The V and J ends lost 7 bases and 15 bases, in that order; junction bases with no gene match: 10. The germline CDR1 and CDR2 sequences are SNHLY and FYNNEI. The CDR3 totals 12 residues. CDR3 loop: CASKAGGSLWFF. The CDR3 nucleotides are TGTGCCAGCAAGGCGGGAGGGTCTTTATGGTTCTTC.

The chain employs TRBV6-6 and TRBJ2-7; D may be TRBD1 (5 bases). The germline gives CDR1 MNHNY, CDR2 SVGAGI (reference sequence). The length of the CDR3 is 13 residues. Between the trimmed V and J ends, which lost 4 bases and 7 bases, there was a span of 14 bases. CDR3 in DNA: TGTGCCAGCAGTTTCGAAGGGGCTGGTGAGCAGTACTTC. As protein: CASSFEGAGEQYF.

V usage is TRBV6-5 and J usage is TRBJ1-2, with a possible D match to TRBD1 (5 bases). Per the germline V gene, CDR1 is MNHEY and CDR2 is SVGAGI. The V end was cut by 4 bases, the J end by 7 bases, with 16 bases between. CDR3 length: 14 amino acids. The CDR3 loop is CASSSLGRGGGYTF. The CDR3 region has the DNA TGTGCCAGCAGTTCTTTGGGGAGGGGCGGTGGCTACACCTTC.

This clone was counted only a few times. The chain uses TRBV1 and TRBJ2-2; the table names TRBD2, a call not compared with the DNA. TRBV1 is a pseudogene locus. The CDR3 extends over 17 amino acids. CDR3 DNA sequence: TGCACCAGCAGCCAAGATAAAGGGACGGGGGAAACCGGGGAGCTGTTTTTT. Residues: CTSSQDKGTGETGELFF.

The chain uses TRBV5-4 and TRBJ2-7; D is unresolved. The CDR3 length is 13 residues. V was pared by 4 bases and J by 2 bases, with 10 bases between. CDR1 and CDR2 from the germline V gene are SGHNT and YYREEE (reference sequence). The CDR3, as DNA: TGTGCCAGCAGCCCAGGCGGAGCCTACGAGCAGTACTTC. Encoded protein: CASSPGGAYEQYF.